This TCR beta chain was sequenced in a study of Graves' ophthalmopathy and Graves' hyperthyroidism. Study outcomes and limitations: The authors also found most expanded thyroid clonotypes above 0.001 frequency in blood.

Amplifying from RNA transcripts, the study obtained TCR beta CDR3 regions. RT-PCR in the first round used HTBI primers; a second-round multiplex PCR followed. TCRdb reanalysed the multiplex PCR reads using MiXCR and keeps one entry per CDR3 protein. The sample includes about 620,000 distinct CDR3 sequences, approximately 22% of them seen just once. Concerning this clonotype itself: Its antigen remains unidentified.

The authors defined stable hyperthyroidism as no ophthalmopathy within 18 months of follow-up. Excluded: other autoimmune disease, uncontrolled infection, pregnancy or lactation. The V and J ends lost 3 bases and 8 bases respectively, with 8 bases between them. The CDR3 is 12 residues long. Germline CDR1 and CDR2: MDHEN and SYDVKM. Input material: peripheral blood. The chain recombines TRBV28 with TRBJ1-3; D not resolved. The source is a woman under 30 with stable Graves' hyperthyroidism. Some clones in this sample may be carry-over from other donors' samples. DNA for the CDR3: TGTGCCAGCAGTTTCCGCCCCGACACCATATATTTT. Amino acids: CASSFRPDTIYF.